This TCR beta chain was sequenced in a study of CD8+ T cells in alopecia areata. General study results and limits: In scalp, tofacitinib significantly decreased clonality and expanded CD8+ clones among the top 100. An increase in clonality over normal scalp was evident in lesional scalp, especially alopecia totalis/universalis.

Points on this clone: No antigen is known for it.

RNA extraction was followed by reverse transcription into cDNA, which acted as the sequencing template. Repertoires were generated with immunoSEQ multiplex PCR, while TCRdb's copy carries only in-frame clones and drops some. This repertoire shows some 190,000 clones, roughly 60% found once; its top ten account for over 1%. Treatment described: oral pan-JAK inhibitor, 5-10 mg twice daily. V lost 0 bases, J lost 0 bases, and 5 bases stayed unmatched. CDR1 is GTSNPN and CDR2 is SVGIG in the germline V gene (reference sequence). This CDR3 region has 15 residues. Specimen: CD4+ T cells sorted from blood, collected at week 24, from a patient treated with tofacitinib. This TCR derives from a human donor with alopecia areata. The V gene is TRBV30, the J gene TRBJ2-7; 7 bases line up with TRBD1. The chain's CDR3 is CAWSVHGTASYEQYF. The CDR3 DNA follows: TGTGCCTGGAGTGTACACGGGACAGCCTCCTACGAGCAGTACTTC.